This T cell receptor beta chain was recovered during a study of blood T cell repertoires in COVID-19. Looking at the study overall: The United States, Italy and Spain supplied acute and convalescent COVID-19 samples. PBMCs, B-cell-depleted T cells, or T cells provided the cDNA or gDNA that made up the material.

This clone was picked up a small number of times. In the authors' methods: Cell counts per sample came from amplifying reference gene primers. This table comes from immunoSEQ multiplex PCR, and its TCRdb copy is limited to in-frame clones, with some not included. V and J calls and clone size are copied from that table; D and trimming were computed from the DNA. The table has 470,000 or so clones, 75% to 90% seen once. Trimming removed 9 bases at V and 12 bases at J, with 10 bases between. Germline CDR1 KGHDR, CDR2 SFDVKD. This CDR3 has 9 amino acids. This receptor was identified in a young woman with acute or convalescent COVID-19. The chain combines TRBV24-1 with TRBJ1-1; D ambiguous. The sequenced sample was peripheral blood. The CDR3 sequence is CATGHGSFF. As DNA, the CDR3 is TGTGCCACCGGTCATGGCTCTTTCTTT.